These 16 T cell receptor beta chains came from one sample sequenced in a study of control samples from healthy donors and cancer patients. TCRdb keeps only in-frame clones here, not all; method: immunoSEQ multiplex PCR. Of about 140,000 clones in the sample, 75% to 90% are singletons; the top ten hold approximately 9%. What was sequenced was blood. These receptors were obtained from a young woman in good health.

DNA for the CDR3: TGTGCCAGCAGCTTAGATATCAATCAGCCCCAGCATTTT. Translating it yields CASSLDINQPQHF. This chain joins TRBV7-9 and TRBJ1-5; D is ambiguous. V was trimmed by 1 base and J by 3 bases, leaving 4 bases between them. The CDR3 has 13 residues. Germline V gene lookup returns CDR1 SEHNR and CDR2 FQNEAQ (reference sequence).

This clone was recorded only once. This chain connects TRBV18 to TRBJ1-1, with 11 nucleotides matching TRBD1. After removal of 3 bases from V and 5 bases from J, the junction contained 2 bases not matched to a gene. This CDR3 region has 14 residues. CDR1 is KGHSH, CDR2 LQKENI, per germline. The DNA for the CDR3 is TGTGCCAGCTCACCTGGACAGGGGGCTACTGAAGCTTTCTTT. Translated, it gives CASSPGQGATEAFF. Full variable domain (rest looked up from reference TRBV18 and TRBJ1-1): NAGVMQNPRHLVRRRGQEARLRCSPMKGHSHVYWYRQLPEEGLKFMVYLQKENIIDESGMPKERFSAEFPKEGPSILRIQQVVRGDSAAYFCASSPGQGATEAFFGQGTRLTVV.

The chain carries TRBV7-7 and TRBJ1-5; no definite D call. The CDR3 is 13 residues long. With 5 bases removed from V and 3 bases from J, the gap between germline ends came to 8 bases. CDR1 is SSHAT and CDR2 is FNYEAQ in the germline V gene (reference sequence). The CDR3 protein is CASSLRPNQPQHF. The CDR3 DNA reads TGTGCCAGCAGCCTTCGCCCCAATCAGCCCCAGCATTTT.

This rearrangement joins TRBV18 to TRBJ2-7; D ambiguous. This CDR3 is built from 14 residues. The V and J ends lost 0 bases and 3 bases respectively, with 9 bases between them. Per germline, CDR1 KGHSH and CDR2 LQKENI. The CDR3 DNA is TGTGCCAGCTCACCACCATTTGGCAGCTACGAGCAGTACTTC. This codes for CASSPPFGSYEQYF.

The rearrangement uses TRBV29-1 and TRBJ2-1; possibly TRBD2 for D (5 bases). The CDR3 loop spans 11 amino acids. Trimming pared 8 bases from V and 10 bases from J, leaving 15 bases between. Per the germline V gene, CDR1 is SQVTM and CDR2 is ANQGSEA. CDR3: CSPRTGREQFF. Written as DNA, the CDR3 is TGCAGCCCCAGGACTGGCCGGGAGCAGTTCTTC.

V usage is TRBV3-1 (or the pseudogene TRBV3-2) and J usage is TRBJ2-1, with 12 bases that match TRBD2. The CDR3 is 15 amino acids. The junction had 11 bases not matched to a gene; V was cut back by 9 bases and J by 8 bases. Germline CDR1 and CDR2: LGHDT and YNNKEL (reference sequence). The CDR3 reads CARRLAGAPRDEQFF. CDR3 nucleotides: TGTGCCAGGAGACTAGCGGGAGCCCCTCGGGATGAGCAGTTCTTC.

This chain connects TRBV10-3 to TRBJ2-5; D gene uncertain. Trimming removed 3 bases from V and 4 bases from J, with 12 bases in between. Germline V gene data show CDR1 as ENHRY and CDR2 as SYGVKD. The CDR3 runs 14 residues. DNA of the CDR3: TGTGCCATCAGTGAAGGAAATTCAGGAGAGACCCAGTACTTC. Translating it yields CAISEGNSGETQYF.

This clone came up once. The chain employs TRBV7-3 and TRBJ1-1; tentatively, D is TRBD1 (5 bases). The CDR3 has 13 residues. The ends were cut back, 5 bases at V and 10 bases at J, with 17 bases in the middle. From germline, CDR1 is SGHTA and CDR2 FQGTGA. The CDR3 sequence is CASSPGTSGRAFF. CDR3 coding DNA: TGTGCCAGCAGCCCGGGGACTTCGGGGAGAGCTTTCTTT.

The chain carries TRBV9 and TRBJ2-2; D is uncertain. CDR1 and CDR2 (germline): SGDLS, YYNGEE. V was pared by 3 bases and J by 3 bases, with 9 bases between. This CDR3 is built from 14 residues. CDR3 amino acids: CASSARPYTGELFF. CDR3 coding DNA: TGTGCCAGCAGCGCCCGTCCCTACACCGGGGAGCTGTTTTTT. Full variable domain (rest looked up from reference TRBV9 and TRBJ2-2): DSGVTQTPKHLITATGQRVTLRCSPRSGDLSVYWYQQSLDQGLQFLIQYYNGEERAKGNILERFSAQQFPDLHSELNLSSLELGDSALYFCASSARPYTGELFFGEGSRLTVL.

V is TRBV10-1 and J is TRBJ2-7, with 7 bases fitting TRBD2. Trimming took 6 bases from V and 9 from J; bases not matched to a gene: 17. The CDR3 spans 15 residues. The V gene's germline CDR1 is WNHNN and CDR2 SYGVQD (reference sequence). CDR3 in DNA: TGCGCCAGCAGCCCGAGCGGGGATTCGTCATTCGGGCAGTACTTC. Residues: CASSPSGDSSFGQYF.

The J gene is TRBJ2-3, the V gene TRBV7-3, with unresolved D. CDR3 length: 16 amino acids. Per the germline V gene, CDR1 is SGHTA and CDR2 is FQGTGA. V was pared by 0 bases and J by 6 bases, with 16 bases between. CDR3 coding DNA: TGTGCCAGCAGCTTAACCCCACAGCCTGCGGTCGATACGCAGTATTTT. It specifies CASSLTPQPAVDTQYF.

J is TRBJ2-7 and V is TRBV5-8, with D possibly being TRBD2 (5 bases). CDR3 length: 17 residues. Between the trimmed V and J ends, which lost 0 bases and 3 bases, there was a span of 19 bases. Germline V lookup: CDR1 SGHTS, CDR2 YDEGEE. CDR3 protein: CASSLAHLDFSDYEQYF. CDR3 coding DNA: TGTGCCAGCAGCTTGGCACATTTGGACTTCTCCGACTACGAGCAGTACTTC.

The chain combines TRBV28 with TRBJ1-2; a weak D match, TRBD1 (5 bases). The germline V gene has CDR1 MDHEN and CDR2 SYDVKM. The CDR3 has 14 amino acids. With 3 bases removed from V and 4 bases from J, the gap between germline ends came to 12 bases. CDR3 protein: CASSFGEGTYGYTF. The DNA for the CDR3 is TGTGCCAGCAGTTTCGGGGAGGGGACCTATGGCTACACCTTC.

This clone was detected only a few times. V gene TRBV29-1 combines with J gene TRBJ2-7; a weak D match, TRBD1 (5 bases). V gave up 6 bases and J gave up 3 bases, with 18 bases separating them. The CDR3 length is 14 residues. Germline-derived CDR1 and CDR2 are SQVTM and ANQGSEA. The CDR3 loop is CSVELSDTGYEQYF. The CDR3 nucleotides read TGCAGCGTGGAATTGTCGGACACTGGCTACGAGCAGTACTTC.

J is TRBJ2-1 and V is TRBV15; TRBD1 aligns across 7 bases. Unmatched junction bases numbered 5, after V lost 0 bases and J lost 3 bases. CDR3 size: 16 residues. Germline values: CDR1 LNHNV, CDR2 YYDKDF (reference sequence). DNA of the CDR3: TGTGCCACCAGCAGAGATCTCGGGACAGACTACAATGAGCAGTTCTTC. As protein: CATSRDLGTDYNEQFF.

The J gene is TRBJ1-6, the V gene TRBV27; 8 bases map to TRBD1. V dropped 3 bases and J dropped 6; count of bases not matched to a gene: 4. CDR3 length: 15 residues. Germline CDR1 and CDR2: MNHEY and SMNVEV (reference sequence). CDR3 in DNA: TGTGCCAGCAGTTTCGGACAGGGAGGTAATTCACCCCTCCACTTT. This codes for CASSFGQGGNSPLHF.